This T cell receptor (beta chain) was found in a study of regulatory T cells in long-lasting Graves disease. Study overall: To qualify as persistent, Graves' disease required over 5 years of antithyroid drugs with positive TSH receptor antibodies.

Sequencing libraries for TCR beta were prepared with iRepertoire HTBI primers and Arm-PCR of CDR3 regions. Original data processing: Identification yielded about 66 TRBV and about 15 TRBJ segments across samples. TCRdb reprocessed the multiplex PCR reads with MiXCR, giving one entry per CDR3 protein. These V and J calls rely on TCRdb rather than the paper's analysis. Seen here are 300,000 to 500,000 distinct CDR3 sequences, more than 20% observed once, and the top ten hold about a fifth. Indicated time point: persistent/refractory GD, antithyroid drugs over 5 years with positive TRAb. PBMC-extracted RNA yielded the TCR library. The source of this sequence is a female donor with Graves disease. The sequencing here drew on peripheral blood mononuclear cells (PBMCs), taken when the disease was refractory, from a patient treated with antithyroid drugs.

The CDR3 protein is CASSTRGGGSNQPQHF. The CDR3 region has the DNA TGTGCCAGCAGCACCCGAGGGGGGGGTAGCAATCAGCCCCAGCATTTT. J is TRBJ1-5 and V is TRBV7-2; D perhaps matches TRBD1 (6 bases). CDR1 and CDR2 (germline): SGHTA, FQGNSA. V lost 5 bases, J lost 0 bases, and 14 bases lay in between. This CDR3 is built from 16 residues. The variable domain in full, completed from reference TRBV7-2 and TRBJ1-5, reads GAGVSQSPSNKVTEKGKDVELRCDPISGHTALYWYRQSLGQGLEFLIYFQGNSAPDKSGLPSDRFSAERTGGSVSTLTIQRTQQEDSAVYLCASSTRGGGSNQPQHFGDGTRLSIL.